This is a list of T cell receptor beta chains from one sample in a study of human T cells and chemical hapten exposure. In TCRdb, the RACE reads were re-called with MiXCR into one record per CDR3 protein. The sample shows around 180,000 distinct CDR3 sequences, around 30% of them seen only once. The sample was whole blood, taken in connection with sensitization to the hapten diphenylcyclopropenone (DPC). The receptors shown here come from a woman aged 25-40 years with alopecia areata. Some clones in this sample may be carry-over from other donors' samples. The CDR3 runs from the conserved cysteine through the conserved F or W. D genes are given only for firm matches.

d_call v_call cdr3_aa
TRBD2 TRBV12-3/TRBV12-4 CASSLSAGSSYEQYF
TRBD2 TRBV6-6 CASSRRLAGNTDTQYF
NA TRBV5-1 CASSLDHLDTQYF
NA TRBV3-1 CASSQADTGELFF
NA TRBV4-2 CASSQDQGGGGNTGELFF
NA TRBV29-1 CSVDFGNKVVVF
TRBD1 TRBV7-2 CASGPGQGLETQYF
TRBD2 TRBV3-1 CASSRVAGGHLRYEQYF
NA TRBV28 CASSLSISGRIGAFF
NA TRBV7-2 CASSFGQRTEAFF
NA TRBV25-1 CASSGRQPRTEAFF
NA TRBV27 CASRTGFLSEKLFF
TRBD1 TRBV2 CASRDSYSNQPQHF
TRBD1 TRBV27 CASSWDRSYNSPLHF
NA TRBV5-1 CASSFASGANVLTF